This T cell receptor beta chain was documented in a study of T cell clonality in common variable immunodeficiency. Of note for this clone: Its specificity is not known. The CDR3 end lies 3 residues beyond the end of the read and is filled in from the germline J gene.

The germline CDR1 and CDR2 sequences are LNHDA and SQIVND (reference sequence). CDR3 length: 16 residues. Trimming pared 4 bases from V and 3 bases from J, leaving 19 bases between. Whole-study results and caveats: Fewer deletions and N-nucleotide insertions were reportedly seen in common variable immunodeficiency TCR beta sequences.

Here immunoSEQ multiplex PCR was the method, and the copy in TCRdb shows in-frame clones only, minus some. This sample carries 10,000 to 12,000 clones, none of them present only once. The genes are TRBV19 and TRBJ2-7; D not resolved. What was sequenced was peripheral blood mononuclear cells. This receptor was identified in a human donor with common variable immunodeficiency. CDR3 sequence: CASSRLLRGDLYEQYF. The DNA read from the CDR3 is TGTGCCAGTAGTAGACTCTTGCGAGGAGATCTCTACGAG.